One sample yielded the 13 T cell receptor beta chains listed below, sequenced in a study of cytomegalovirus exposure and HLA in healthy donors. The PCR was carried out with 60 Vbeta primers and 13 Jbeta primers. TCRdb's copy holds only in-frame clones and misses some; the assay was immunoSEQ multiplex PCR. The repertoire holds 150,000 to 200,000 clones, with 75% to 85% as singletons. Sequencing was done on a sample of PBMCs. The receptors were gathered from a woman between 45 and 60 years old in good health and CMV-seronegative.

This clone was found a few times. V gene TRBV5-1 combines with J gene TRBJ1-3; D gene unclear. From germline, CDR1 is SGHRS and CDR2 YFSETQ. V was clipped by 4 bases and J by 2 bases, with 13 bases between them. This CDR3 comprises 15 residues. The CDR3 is CASSPPTDTGNTIYF. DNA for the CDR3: TGCGCCAGCAGCCCCCCAACAGATACTGGAAACACCATATATTTT.

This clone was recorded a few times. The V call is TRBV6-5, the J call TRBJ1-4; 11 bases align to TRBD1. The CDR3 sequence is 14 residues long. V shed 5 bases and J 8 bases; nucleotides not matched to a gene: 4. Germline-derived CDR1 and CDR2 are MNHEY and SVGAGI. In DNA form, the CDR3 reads TGTGCCAGCAGTCCGGACAGGGGGCGCGAAAAACTGTTTTTT. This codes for CASSPDRGREKLFF.

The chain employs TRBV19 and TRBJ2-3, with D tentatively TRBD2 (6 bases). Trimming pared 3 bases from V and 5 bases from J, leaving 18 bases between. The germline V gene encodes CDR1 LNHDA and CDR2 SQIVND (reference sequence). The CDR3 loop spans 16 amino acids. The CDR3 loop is CASSIGGGVGVDTQYF. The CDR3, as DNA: TGTGCCAGTAGTATCGGAGGAGGGGTCGGGGTAGATACGCAGTATTTT.

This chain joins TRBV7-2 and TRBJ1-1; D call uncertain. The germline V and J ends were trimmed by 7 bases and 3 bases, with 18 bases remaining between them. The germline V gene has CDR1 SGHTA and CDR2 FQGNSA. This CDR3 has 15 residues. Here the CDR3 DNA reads TGTGCCAGCACCCCCCGCAGGCTCTGGGACACTGAAGCTTTCTTT. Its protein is CASTPRRLWDTEAFF.

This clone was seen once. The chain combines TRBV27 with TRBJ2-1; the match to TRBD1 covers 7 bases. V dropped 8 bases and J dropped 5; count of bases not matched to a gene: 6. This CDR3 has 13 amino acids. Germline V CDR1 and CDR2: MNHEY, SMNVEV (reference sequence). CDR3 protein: CASSGQFNNEQFF. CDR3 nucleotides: TGTGCCAGCTCGGGACAGTTCAACAATGAGCAGTTCTTC.

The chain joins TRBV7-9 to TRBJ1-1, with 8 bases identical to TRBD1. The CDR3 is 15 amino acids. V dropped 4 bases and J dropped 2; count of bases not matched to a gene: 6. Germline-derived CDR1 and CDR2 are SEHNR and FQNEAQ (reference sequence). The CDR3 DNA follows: TGTGCCAGCAGCTCCAGGACAGGGACAAACACTGAAGCTTTCTTT. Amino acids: CASSSRTGTNTEAFF.

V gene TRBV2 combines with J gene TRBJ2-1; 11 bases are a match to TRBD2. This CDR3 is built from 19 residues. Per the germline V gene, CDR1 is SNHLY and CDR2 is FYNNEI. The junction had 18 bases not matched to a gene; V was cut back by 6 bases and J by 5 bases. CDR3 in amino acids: CASRETILPGLAVNNEQFF. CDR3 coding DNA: TGTGCCAGCAGGGAAACAATATTACCGGGACTAGCGGTGAACAATGAGCAGTTCTTC.

The CDR3 DNA reads TGTGCCAGCAGTTTAGGTGGGGGGAACTATGGCTACACCTTC. Its protein is CASSLGGGNYGYTF. The rearrangement uses TRBV28 and TRBJ1-2; perhaps TRBD1 as D (5 bases). CDR1 and CDR2 (germline): MDHEN, SYDVKM. Trimming took 2 bases from V and 2 from J, leaving 9 bases between them. The CDR3 consists of 14 residues.

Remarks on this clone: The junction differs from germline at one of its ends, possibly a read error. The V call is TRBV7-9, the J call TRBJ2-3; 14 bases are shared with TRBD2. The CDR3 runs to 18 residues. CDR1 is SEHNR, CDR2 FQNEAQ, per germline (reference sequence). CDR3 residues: CSSSPGTSGGPSTDTQYF. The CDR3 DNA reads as TGTTCCAGCAGCCCCGGGACTAGCGGGGGCCCCAGCACAGATACGCAGTATTTT.

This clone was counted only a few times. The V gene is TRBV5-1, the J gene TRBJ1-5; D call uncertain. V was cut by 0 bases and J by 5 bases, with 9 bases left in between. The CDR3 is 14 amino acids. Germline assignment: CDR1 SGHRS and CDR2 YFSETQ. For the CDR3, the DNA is TGCGCCAGCAGCTTGGAAGCGGGCGATCAGCCCCAGCATTTT. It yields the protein CASSLEAGDQPQHF.

CDR3 in amino acids: CASSRPGTGAGEQFF. The CDR3 nucleotides are TGTGCCAGCAGCCGTCCGGGGACAGGGGCCGGTGAGCAGTTCTTC. The V gene is TRBV28, the J gene TRBJ2-1, with 10 bases aligning to TRBD1. There are 15 residues in the CDR3. CDR1 is MDHEN and CDR2 is SYDVKM in the germline V gene. The V and J ends lost 6 bases and 9 bases, in that order; junction bases with no gene match: 11.

CDR3 loop: CASSYDPPGEQFF. CDR3 nucleotides: TGTGCCAGCAGTTATGATCCCCCGGGGGAGCAGTTCTTC. This chain uses TRBV6-6 with TRBJ2-1; D may be TRBD2 (5 bases). CDR1 MNHNY and CDR2 SVGAGI come from the germline V gene (reference sequence). The V end lost 3 bases, the J end lost 10 bases, and 13 bases lay between the germline ends. This CDR3 contains 13 residues.

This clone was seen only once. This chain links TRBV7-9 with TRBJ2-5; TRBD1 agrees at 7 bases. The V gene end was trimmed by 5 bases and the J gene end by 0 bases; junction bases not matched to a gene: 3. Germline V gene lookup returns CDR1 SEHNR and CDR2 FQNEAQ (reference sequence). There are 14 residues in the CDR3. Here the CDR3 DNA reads TGTGCCAGCAGCATCGGGACAGACCAAGAGACCCAGTACTTC. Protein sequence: CASSIGTDQETQYF.